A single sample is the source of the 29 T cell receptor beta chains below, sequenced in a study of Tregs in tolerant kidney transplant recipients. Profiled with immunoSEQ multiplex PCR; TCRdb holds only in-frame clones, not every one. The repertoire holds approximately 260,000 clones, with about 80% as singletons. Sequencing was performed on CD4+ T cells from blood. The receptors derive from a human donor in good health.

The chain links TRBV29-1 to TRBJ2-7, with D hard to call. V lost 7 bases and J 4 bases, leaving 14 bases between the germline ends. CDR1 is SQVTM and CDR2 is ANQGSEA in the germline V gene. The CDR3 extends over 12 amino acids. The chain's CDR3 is CSGTTYGYEQYF. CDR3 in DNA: TGCAGCGGGACCACCTACGGGTACGAGCAGTACTTC.

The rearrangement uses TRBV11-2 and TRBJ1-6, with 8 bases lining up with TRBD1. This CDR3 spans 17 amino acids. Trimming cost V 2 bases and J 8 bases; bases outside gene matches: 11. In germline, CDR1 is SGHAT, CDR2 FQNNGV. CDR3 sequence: CASSLLQTAGGDSPLHF. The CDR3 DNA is TGTGCCAGCAGCTTACTTCAAACGGCAGGGGGCGATTCACCCCTCCACTTT. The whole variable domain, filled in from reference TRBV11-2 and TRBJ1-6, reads EAGVAQSPRYKIIEKRQSVAFWCNPISGHATLYWYQQILGQGPKLLIQFQNNGVVDDSQLPKDRFSAERLKGVDSTLKIQPAKLEDSAVYLCASSLLQTAGGDSPLHFGNGTRLTVT.

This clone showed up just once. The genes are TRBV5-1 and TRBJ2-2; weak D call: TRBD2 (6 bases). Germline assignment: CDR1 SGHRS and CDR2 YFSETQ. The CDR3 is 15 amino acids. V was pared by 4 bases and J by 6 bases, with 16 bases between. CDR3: CASSRSETGAGELFF. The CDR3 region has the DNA TGCGCCAGCAGCCGGTCCGAGACGGGGGCCGGGGAGCTGTTTTTT.

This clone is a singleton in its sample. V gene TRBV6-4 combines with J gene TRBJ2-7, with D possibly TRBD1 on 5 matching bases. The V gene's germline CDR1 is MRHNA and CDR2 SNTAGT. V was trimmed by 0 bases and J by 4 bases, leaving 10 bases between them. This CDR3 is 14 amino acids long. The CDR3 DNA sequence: TGTGCCAGCAGTGACTCCAGGGTCCCATACGAGCAGTACTTC. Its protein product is CASSDSRVPYEQYF.

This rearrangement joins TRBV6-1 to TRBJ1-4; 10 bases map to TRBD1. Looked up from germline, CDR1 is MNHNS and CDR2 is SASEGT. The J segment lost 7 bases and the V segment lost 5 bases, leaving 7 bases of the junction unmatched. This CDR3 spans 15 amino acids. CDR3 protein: CASSRGGQGFEKLFF. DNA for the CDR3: TGTGCCAGCAGTCGCGGGGGACAGGGGTTTGAAAAACTGTTTTTT.

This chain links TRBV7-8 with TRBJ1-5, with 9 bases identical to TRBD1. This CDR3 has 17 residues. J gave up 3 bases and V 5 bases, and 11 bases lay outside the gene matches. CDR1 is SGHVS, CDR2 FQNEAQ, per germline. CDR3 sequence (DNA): TGTGCCAGCAGCCCCTTCCGGGACAGGGAATTCAATCAGCCCCAGCATTTT. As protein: CASSPFRDREFNQPQHF.

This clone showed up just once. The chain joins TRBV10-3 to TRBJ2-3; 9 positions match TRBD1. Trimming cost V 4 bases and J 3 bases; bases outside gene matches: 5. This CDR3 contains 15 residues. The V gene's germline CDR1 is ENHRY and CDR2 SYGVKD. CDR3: CAISGQTGGTDTQYF. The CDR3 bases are TGTGCCATCAGTGGACAGACAGGGGGAACAGATACGCAGTATTTT.

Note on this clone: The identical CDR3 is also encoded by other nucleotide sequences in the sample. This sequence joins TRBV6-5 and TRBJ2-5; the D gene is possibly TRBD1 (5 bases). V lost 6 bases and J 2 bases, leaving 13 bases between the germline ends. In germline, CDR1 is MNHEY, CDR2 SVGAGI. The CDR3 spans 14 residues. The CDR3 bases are TGTGCCAGCAGGAGAACAGGACGACAAGAGACCCAGTACTTC. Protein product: CASRRTGRQETQYF.

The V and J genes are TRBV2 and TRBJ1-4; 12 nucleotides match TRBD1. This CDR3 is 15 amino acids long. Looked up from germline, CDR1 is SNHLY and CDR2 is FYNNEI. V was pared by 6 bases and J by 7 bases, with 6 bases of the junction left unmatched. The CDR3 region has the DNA TGTGCCAGCAGGGGACAGGGGGCGCAAGGTGAAAAACTGTTTTTT. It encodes CASRGQGAQGEKLFF.

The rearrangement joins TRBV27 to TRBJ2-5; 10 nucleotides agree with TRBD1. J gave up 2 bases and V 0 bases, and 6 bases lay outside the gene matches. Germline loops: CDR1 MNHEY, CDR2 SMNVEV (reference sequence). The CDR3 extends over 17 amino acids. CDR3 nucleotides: TGTGCCAGCAGTTTATCGAGACAGGGGGCACCGCAAGAGACCCAGTACTTC. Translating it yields CASSLSRQGAPQETQYF.

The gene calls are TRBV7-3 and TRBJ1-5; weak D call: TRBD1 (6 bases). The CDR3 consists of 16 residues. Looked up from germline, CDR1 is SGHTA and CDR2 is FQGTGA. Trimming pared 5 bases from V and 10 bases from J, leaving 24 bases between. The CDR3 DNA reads TGTGCCAGCAGCCTTAGCCGGGACACACCAAAGGGACCCCAGCATTTT. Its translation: CASSLSRDTPKGPQHF.

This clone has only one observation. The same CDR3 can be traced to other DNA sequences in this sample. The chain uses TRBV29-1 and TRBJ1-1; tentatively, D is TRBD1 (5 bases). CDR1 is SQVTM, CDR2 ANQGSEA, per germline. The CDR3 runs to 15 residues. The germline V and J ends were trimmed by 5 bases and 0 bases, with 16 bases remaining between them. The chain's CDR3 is CSVQTPDRLNTEAFF. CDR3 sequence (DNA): TGCAGCGTTCAAACTCCAGACAGACTGAACACTGAAGCTTTCTTT.

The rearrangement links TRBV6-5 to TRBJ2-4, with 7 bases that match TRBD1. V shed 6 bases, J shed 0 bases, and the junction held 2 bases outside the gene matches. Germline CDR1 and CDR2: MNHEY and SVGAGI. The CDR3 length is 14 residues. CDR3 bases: TGTGCCAGCAGGACAGGGAGAGCCAAAAACATTCAGTACTTC. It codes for CASRTGRAKNIQYF.

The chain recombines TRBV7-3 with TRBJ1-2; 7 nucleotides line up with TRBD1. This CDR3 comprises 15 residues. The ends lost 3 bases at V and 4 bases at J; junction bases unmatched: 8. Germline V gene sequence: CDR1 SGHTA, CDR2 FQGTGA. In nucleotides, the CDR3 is TGTGCCAGCAGCTTCCAGGGGGGACGGGCCTATGGCTACACCTTC. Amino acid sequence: CASSFQGGRAYGYTF.

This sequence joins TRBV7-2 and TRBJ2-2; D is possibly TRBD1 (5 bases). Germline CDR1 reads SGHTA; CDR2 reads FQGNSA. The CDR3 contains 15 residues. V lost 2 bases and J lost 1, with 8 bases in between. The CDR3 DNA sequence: TGTGCCAGCAGCTTATCCAGGGTGAACACCGGGGAGCTGTTTTTT. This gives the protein CASSLSRVNTGELFF.

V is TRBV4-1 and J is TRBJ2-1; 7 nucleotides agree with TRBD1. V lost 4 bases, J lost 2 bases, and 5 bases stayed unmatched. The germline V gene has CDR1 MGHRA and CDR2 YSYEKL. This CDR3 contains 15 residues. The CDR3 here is CASSPVGQAYNEQFF. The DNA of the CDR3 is TGCGCCAGCAGCCCGGTTGGACAGGCCTACAATGAGCAGTTCTTC.

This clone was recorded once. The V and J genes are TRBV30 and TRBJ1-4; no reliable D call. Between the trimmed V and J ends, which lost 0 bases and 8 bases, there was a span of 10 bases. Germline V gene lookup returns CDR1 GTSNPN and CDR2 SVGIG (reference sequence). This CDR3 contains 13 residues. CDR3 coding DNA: TGTGCCTGGAGTGTAAAGTATCCGGAAAAACTGTTTTTT. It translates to CAWSVKYPEKLFF.

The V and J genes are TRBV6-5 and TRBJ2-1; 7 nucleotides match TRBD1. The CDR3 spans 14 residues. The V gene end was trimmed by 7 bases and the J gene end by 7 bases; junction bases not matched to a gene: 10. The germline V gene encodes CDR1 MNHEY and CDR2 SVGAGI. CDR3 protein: CASTKYRGNNEQFF. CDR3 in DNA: TGTGCCAGCACCAAGTACAGGGGTAATAATGAGCAGTTCTTC.

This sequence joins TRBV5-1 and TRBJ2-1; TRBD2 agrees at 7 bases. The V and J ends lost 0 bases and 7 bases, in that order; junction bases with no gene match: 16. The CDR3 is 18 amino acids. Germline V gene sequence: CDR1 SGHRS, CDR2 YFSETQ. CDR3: CASSLAPVSTSRENEQFF. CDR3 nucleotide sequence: TGCGCCAGCAGCTTGGCCCCGGTGTCGACTAGCAGAGAAAATGAGCAGTTCTTC.

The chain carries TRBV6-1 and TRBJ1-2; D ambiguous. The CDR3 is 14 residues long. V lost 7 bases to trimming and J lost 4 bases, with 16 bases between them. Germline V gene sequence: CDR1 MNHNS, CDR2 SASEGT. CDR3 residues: CASTLLRALYGYTF. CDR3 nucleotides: TGTGCCAGCACCCTTCTTCGGGCTCTCTATGGCTACACCTTC.

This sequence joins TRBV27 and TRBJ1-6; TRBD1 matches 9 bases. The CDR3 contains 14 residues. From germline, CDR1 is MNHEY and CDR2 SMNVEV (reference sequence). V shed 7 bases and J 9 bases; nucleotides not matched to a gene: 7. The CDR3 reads CASTRDRERSPLHF. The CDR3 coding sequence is TGTGCCAGCACCAGGGACAGGGAACGTTCACCCCTCCACTTT.

The CDR3 DNA reads as TGTGCCATCAGTGATCCGGCTGTAGATGGCTACACCTTC. Its translation: CAISDPAVDGYTF. The gene calls are TRBV10-3 and TRBJ1-2, with unresolved D. CDR3 length equals 13 residues. Per germline, CDR1 ENHRY and CDR2 SYGVKD. Deletions cut 3 bases from V and 6 bases from J, with 11 bases between.

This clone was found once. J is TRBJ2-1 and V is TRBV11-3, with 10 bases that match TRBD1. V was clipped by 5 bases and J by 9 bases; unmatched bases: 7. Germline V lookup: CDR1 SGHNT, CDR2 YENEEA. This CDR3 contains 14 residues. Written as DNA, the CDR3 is TGTGCCAGCAGCCTTGGACAGGGGGTCGGTGAGCAGTTCTTC. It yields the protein CASSLGQGVGEQFF.

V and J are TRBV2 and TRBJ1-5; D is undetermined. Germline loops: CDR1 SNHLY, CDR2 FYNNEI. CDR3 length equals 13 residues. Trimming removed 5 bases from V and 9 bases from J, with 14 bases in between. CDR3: CASSRTVLWPQHF. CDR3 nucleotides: TGTGCCAGCAGTCGGACGGTCCTCTGGCCCCAGCATTTT.

CDR3 coding DNA: TGCAGCGTTGCCCACGGGGGGCTAGAGACCCAGTACTTC. Residues: CSVAHGGLETQYF. The chain is built from TRBV29-1 and TRBJ2-5, with D tentatively TRBD2 (7 bases). V shed 4 bases and J shed 4 bases, with 13 bases lying between them. The CDR3 has 13 amino acids. Per germline, CDR1 SQVTM and CDR2 ANQGSEA.

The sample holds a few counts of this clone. CDR3 in amino acids: CASSQAGIGNEKLFF. The CDR3 nucleotides are TGCGCCAGCAGCCAAGCTGGGATCGGTAATGAAAAACTGTTTTTT. The gene calls are TRBV4-1 and TRBJ1-4; no clear D. Trimming removed 1 base at V and 4 bases at J, with 10 bases between. The CDR3 length is 15 residues. The germline CDR1 and CDR2 sequences are MGHRA and YSYEKL.

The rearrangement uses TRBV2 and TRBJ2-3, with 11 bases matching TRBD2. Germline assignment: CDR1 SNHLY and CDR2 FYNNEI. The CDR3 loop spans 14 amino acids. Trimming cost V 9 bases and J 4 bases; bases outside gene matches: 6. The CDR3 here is CASFIAGGSDTQYF. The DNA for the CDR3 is TGTGCCAGTTTCATAGCGGGGGGGTCAGATACGCAGTATTTT.

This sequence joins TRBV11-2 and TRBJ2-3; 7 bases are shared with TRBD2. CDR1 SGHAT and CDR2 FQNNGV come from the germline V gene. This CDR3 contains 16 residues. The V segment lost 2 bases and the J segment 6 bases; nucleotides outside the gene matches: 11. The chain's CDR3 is CASSLRAGRPGDTQYF. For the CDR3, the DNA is TGTGCCAGCAGCTTAAGAGCGGGGCGCCCCGGCGATACGCAGTATTTT.

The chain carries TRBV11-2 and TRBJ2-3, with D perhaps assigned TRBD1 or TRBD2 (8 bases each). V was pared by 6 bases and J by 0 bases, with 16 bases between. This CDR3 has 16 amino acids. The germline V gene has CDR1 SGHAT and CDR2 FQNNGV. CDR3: CASRRGGTGSTDTQYF. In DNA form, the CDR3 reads TGTGCCAGCAGACGGGGGGGGACAGGTAGCACAGATACGCAGTATTTT.